The subject of this entry is one T cell receptor (beta chain). V was clipped by 1 base and J by 6 bases; unmatched bases: 7. From germline, CDR1 is SGHAT and CDR2 FQNNGV. The CDR3 has 17 amino acids. These data come from a study of T cells in Graves' hyperthyroidism and ophthalmopathy. From RNA transcripts, TCR beta CDR3 regions were amplified. Researchers ran a first-round RT-PCR on the TCR CDR3 using the HTBI primer set. Using its own MiXCR run on the multiplex PCR reads, TCRdb lists one record per CDR3 protein. The repertoire holds under 350,000 distinct CDR3 sequences, roughly an eighth seen once, with 34% in the top ten. Exclusion criteria comprised uncontrolled infection, other autoimmune disease, pregnancy or lactation.

The sample was blood. This rearrangement joins TRBV11-2 to TRBJ2-1, with 12 bases lining up with TRBD1. The receptor comes from a woman aged 40 to 50 with Graves' ophthalmopathy. The CDR3 region has the DNA TGTGCCAGCAGCTTAGGCCCGGGACAGGGGGCTGGCAATGAGCAGTTCTTC. It yields the protein CASSLGPGQGAGNEQFF. The variable domain in full, completed from reference TRBV11-2 and TRBJ2-1, reads EAGVAQSPRYKIIEKRQSVAFWCNPISGHATLYWYQQILGQGPKLLIQFQNNGVVDDSQLPKDRFSAERLKGVDSTLKIQPAKLEDSAVYLCASSLGPGQGAGNEQFFGPGTRLTVL.